The next 20 T cell receptor beta chains were all read from a single sample in a study of response to subunit inactivated influenza vaccine. TCRdb reprocessed the RT-PCR reads via MiXCR and lists one record per CDR3 protein. This table holds more than 550,000 distinct CDR3 sequences, around 11% found once. Sequenced material: PBMCs from blood, taken on the day of vaccination. The source is a man aged 50 to 59 who received an inactivated influenza vaccine.

This sequence joins TRBV24-1 and TRBJ2-1; D is perhaps TRBD1 or TRBD2 (6 bases each). Per germline, CDR1 KGHDR and CDR2 SFDVKD. Trimming took off 4 bases at V and 9 bases at J, with 9 bases between the two ends. This CDR3 contains 12 residues. The CDR3 DNA reads as TGTGCCACCAGTGAAAGGGGGGCTGAGCAGTTCTTC. Translation: CATSERGAEQFF.

This clonotype was counted only a few times. This rearrangement joins TRBV5-1 to TRBJ2-7; 7 bases are a match to TRBD1. The CDR3 is 11 amino acids. The V gene end was trimmed by 8 bases and the J gene end by 4 bases; junction bases not matched to a gene: 3. Per germline, CDR1 SGHRS and CDR2 YFSETQ. CDR3 nucleotide sequence: TGCGCCAGTACAGGGGATTACGAGCAGTACTTC. Translated, it gives CASTGDYEQYF.

The V call is TRBV24-1, the J call TRBJ2-3; 9 nucleotides agree with TRBD2. Germline CDR1 and CDR2: KGHDR and SFDVKD. The CDR3 contains 16 residues. The junction had 6 bases not matched to a gene; V was cut back by 4 bases and J by 2 bases. The CDR3 loop is CATSDPGTSLTDTQYF. CDR3 sequence (DNA): TGTGCCACCAGTGACCCGGGGACTAGCCTCACAGATACGCAGTATTTT.

This clonotype was detected a few times. J is TRBJ2-1 and V is TRBV27; TRBD1 agrees at 9 bases. The CDR3 spans 15 residues. Germline V lookup: CDR1 MNHEY, CDR2 SMNVEV (reference sequence). J lost 9 bases, V lost 1 base, and 7 bases had no gene match. The CDR3 bases are TGTGCCAGCAGTTTATTGGGACAGGGCGGCGGTGAGCAGTTCTTC. Translated: CASSLLGQGGGEQFF.

In its sample, this clonotype was seen a few times. This chain connects TRBV9 to TRBJ2-1, with unresolved D. This CDR3 is built from 17 residues. Looked up from germline, CDR1 is SGDLS and CDR2 is YYNGEE. V was cut by 0 bases and J by 4 bases, with 17 bases left in between. This CDR3 reads CASSVGGSRITYNEQFF. CDR3 in DNA: TGTGCCAGCAGCGTAGGGGGTTCGCGGATAACATACAATGAGCAGTTCTTC.

This chain uses TRBV6-2 or TRBV6-3 with TRBJ2-1, with 10 bases that match TRBD2. From germline, CDR1 is MNHEY and CDR2 SVGEGT. V lost 0 bases to trimming and J lost 16 bases; unmatched junction nucleotides: 6. The CDR3 has 13 amino acids. CDR3 residues: CASSYSPLAGDFF. CDR3 sequence (DNA): TGTGCCAGCAGTTACTCGCCCCTAGCGGGGGATTTCTTC.

This clonotype was seen more than once but under ten times. The J gene is TRBJ2-1, the V gene TRBV12-3 or TRBV12-4; 12 nucleotides align to TRBD2. This CDR3 has 14 residues. Trimming cost V 5 bases and J 9 bases; bases outside gene matches: 5. DNA of the CDR3: TGTGCCAGCAGTCTTCTAGCGGGAGGGGGTGAGCAGTTCTTC. Its translation is CASSLLAGGGEQFF.

The chain links TRBV18 to TRBJ2-2; D unclear. Germline CDR1 and CDR2: KGHSH and LQKENI. V lost 5 bases, J lost 0 bases, and 7 bases lay in between. This CDR3 region has 14 residues. CDR3 protein: CASSSNSNTGELFF. In DNA, the CDR3 is TGTGCCAGCTCATCAAACTCGAACACCGGGGAGCTGTTTTTT.

This clonotype was found many times. The chain carries TRBV27 and TRBJ2-2; TRBD1 matches 11 bases. Germline-derived CDR1 and CDR2 are MNHEY and SMNVEV (reference sequence). The CDR3 totals 16 residues. V lost 5 bases, J lost 7 bases, and 9 bases stayed unmatched. In DNA form, the CDR3 reads TGTGCCAGCAGTGGCGCCGGGACAGGGGGTATCGGGGAGCTGTTTTTT. Its translation: CASSGAGTGGIGELFF.

This clonotype was counted between two and nine times. The rearrangement links TRBV29-1 to TRBJ1-1, with 8 bases fitting TRBD1. The trim removed 6 bases at V and 11 bases at J, leaving 11 bases unmatched. Germline V gene lookup returns CDR1 SQVTM and CDR2 ANQGSEA. There are 12 residues in the CDR3. The CDR3 loop is CSVVHGDRRAFF. CDR3 nucleotide sequence: TGCAGCGTCGTGCATGGGGACAGGAGGGCTTTCTTT.

This clonotype was detected a few times. The V call is TRBV20-1, the J call TRBJ1-2; D unresolved. Germline CDR1 reads DFQATT; CDR2 reads SNEGSKA (reference sequence). The CDR3 is 12 residues long. V lost 3 bases and J 4 bases, leaving 9 bases between the germline ends. CDR3 DNA sequence: TGCAGTGCTAGGAGGGAAAGCTATGGCTACACCTTC. It specifies CSARRESYGYTF.

This clonotype was observed many times. V gene TRBV21-1 combines with J gene TRBJ2-5; the table gives TRBD1 as D, unverified against the DNA. TRBV21-1 is deemed a pseudogene. The CDR3 runs to 15 residues. CDR3 sequence (DNA): TGTGCCAGCAGCAAAGGGGACAGGGGAGAAGAGACCCAGTACTTC. Its translation is CASSKGDRGEETQYF.

The chain employs TRBV6-1 and TRBJ2-7; 12 positions agree with TRBD2. V dropped 4 bases and J dropped 3; count of bases not matched to a gene: 7. Germline loops: CDR1 MNHNS, CDR2 SASEGT. The CDR3 is 16 amino acids. The CDR3 bases are TGTGCCAGCAGTGGGTACTCACTAGCGGGGGGCTACGAGCAGTACTTC. Its protein is CASSGYSLAGGYEQYF.

This clonotype was seen repeatedly, ten times or more. V and J are TRBV5-1 and TRBJ2-5, with 8 bases that match TRBD2. From germline, CDR1 is SGHRS and CDR2 YFSETQ. The CDR3 is 18 residues long. The ends lost 1 base at V and 4 bases at J; junction bases unmatched: 15. The CDR3 sequence: CASSLTDVRLASRETQYF. CDR3 nucleotide sequence: TGCGCCAGCAGCTTGACCGACGTTCGACTAGCGTCAAGAGAGACCCAGTACTTC.

This clonotype is a singleton in its sample. The genes are TRBV11-3 and TRBJ2-1; maybe TRBD2 (6 bases). The V and J ends lost 0 bases and 10 bases respectively, with 10 bases between them. CDR1 and CDR2 from the germline V gene are SGHNT and YENEEA. The CDR3 loop spans 13 amino acids. This CDR3 is CASSLDSRGEQFF. CDR3 bases: TGTGCCAGCAGCTTAGATAGTCGGGGGGAGCAGTTCTTC.

The rearrangement uses TRBV12-3 or TRBV12-4 and TRBJ2-1; TRBD1 or TRBD2 may be the D gene (6 bases each). The CDR3 has 16 amino acids. Trimming pared 3 bases from V and 5 bases from J, leaving 17 bases between. The DNA of the CDR3 is TGTGCCAGCAGTTTCTCTCTCTCCGGGGGCCACAATGAGCAGTTCTTC. Protein: CASSFSLSGGHNEQFF.

This clonotype has just a few counts. V and J are TRBV5-4 and TRBJ2-7; tentatively, D is TRBD1 (6 bases). The germline CDR1 and CDR2 sequences are SGHNT and YYREEE (reference sequence). The CDR3 covers 14 residues. Deletions cut 3 bases from V and 5 bases from J, with 15 bases between. The CDR3 sequence: CASSWRATGNEQYF. The CDR3 bases are TGTGCCAGCAGCTGGCGAGCTACAGGGAACGAGCAGTACTTC.

At least ten counts were recorded for this clonotype. The CDR3 sequence is CASSRRGYEQYF. The CDR3 region has the DNA TGTGCCAGCAGCCGAAGGGGGTACGAGCAGTACTTC. The rearrangement joins TRBV28 to TRBJ2-7, with D maybe TRBD1 (6 bases). V lost 6 bases and J lost 4, with 10 bases in between. Looked up from germline, CDR1 is MDHEN and CDR2 is SYDVKM. The CDR3 runs 12 residues.

The V and J genes are TRBV7-3 and TRBJ2-2; TRBD2 is a possible D gene (6 bases). V was pared by 5 bases and J by 6 bases, with 13 bases between. CDR1 and CDR2 (germline): SGHTA, FQGTGA. CDR3 length: 14 amino acids. CDR3 protein: CASSRDSMAGELFF. CDR3 bases: TGTGCCAGCAGCAGGGACTCAATGGCCGGGGAGCTGTTTTTT.

This clonotype has only a few counts. This chain links TRBV7-2 with TRBJ1-4; D ambiguous. Trimming stripped 1 base from V and 4 bases from J, with 10 bases between. The CDR3 is made up of 15 amino acids. Germline V gene data show CDR1 as SGHTA and CDR2 as FQGNSA. CDR3 sequence: CASSLGAQINEKLFF. CDR3 bases: TGTGCCAGCAGCTTAGGGGCACAGATTAATGAAAAACTGTTTTTT. The variable domain in full, completed from reference TRBV7-2 and TRBJ1-4, reads GAGVSQSPSNKVTEKGKDVELRCDPISGHTALYWYRQSLGQGLEFLIYFQGNSAPDKSGLPSDRFSAERTGGSVSTLTIQRTQQEDSAVYLCASSLGAQINEKLFFGSGTQLSVL.